This T cell receptor (beta chain) is drawn from a study of T-cell memory formation after mild COVID-19 (dated by TCRdb to the early 2020s). Turning to the overall study: TCR sequence clusters from the two donors were found to be largely donor specific. Two young, previously healthy adult volunteers, one female and one male, were included in the cohort. Longitudinal TCRalpha and TCRbeta repertoire sequencing tracked T-cell clones expanding and contracting after mild COVID-19 in a couple of donors. Beyond this particular receptor, the publication reports: Some responding clones were found in pre-infection memory, which suggests that pre-existing cross-reactive memory T cells took part in the SARS-CoV-2 response. The study included only two mild cases, and larger cohorts that include severe cases with pre-infection samples were judged to be necessary. From day 15 to 85, contracting clones showed balanced CD4/CD8 phenotypes, whereas a second wave of clones that expanded from day 15 to 37 leaned towards CD4+. Whether the second-wave clones peaking on day 37 were SARS-CoV-2 specific was not confirmed. Contracting CD4+ clones were found mainly in CM and EM memory subsets, while CD8+ clones were enriched in EMRA.

PBMCs were isolated by Ficoll-Paque density gradient centrifugation. About this clonotype itself: Its antigen specificity is not known. No much larger clonotype is one base removed from it; base qualities were not supplied.

TCRdb records Illumina NovaSeq 6000 as the sequencer. cDNA libraries for TCRalpha and TCRbeta were prepared by 5'RACE using constant-segment primers, with sample barcodes and unique molecular identifiers added. Trizol reagent was used to extract RNA from every sample. Amplification of the libraries took two PCR steps, and the second step added a second sample barcode plus Illumina TruSeq adapters. Libraries were sequenced on an Illumina NovaSeq with 2 x 150 bp paired-end reads. Under the source paper's analysis protocol: Demultiplexing of reads and collapsing into UMI-guided consensus sequences were performed with migec v1.2.7. With mixcr v2.1.11, UMI consensuses were aligned to TRA and TRB V and J templates and assembled into clonotypes. A clonotype was counted as expanded or contracted only when both edgeR and NoisET called the clonotype significant, with the noise models trained on biological replicates. For edgeR calls, the cutoffs were a false discovery rate-adjusted p below 0.01 and a log2 fold-change threshold of 1. As an exploratory analysis of dynamics, max-normalized trajectories of the 1000 most abundant clonotypes were examined with PCA combined with hierarchical clustering. The CD4 or CD8 phenotype of responding clones was assigned using the separately sequenced CD4+ and CD8+ repertoires. In TCRdb, the public reads were trimmed at Q25 with fastp and aligned with MiXCR, with productive beta chains retained. Every distinct CDR3 protein forms one entry, paired with its most common genes and DNA. The V and J calls were determined by TCRdb, not by the authors. This sample lists around 450,000 distinct CDR3 sequences; roughly 20% were detected once. The top ten clonotypes cover 8.4% of the sample.

Relative to germline, V is 8 bases shorter and J is 0 bases shorter, with 8 bases between their ends. The CDR3 sequence holds 12 residues, the cysteine and phenylalanine included. Of all the DNA, just the CDR3 is kept, 36 bases in frame from base 1. According to the germline V gene, CDR1 reads MNHNS and CDR2 reads SASEGT. The TCR sequence derives from an adult woman who had mild COVID-19 (a few samples of this study predate the infection). The sample titles of this study are shuffled in the database, so cell type and time point are left out; the donor was told from shared clones. Sample: PBMCs or a T cell subset sorted from them (not recorded which). The chain couples TRBV6-1 to TRBJ2-7, with the D gene tentatively TRBD1 or TRBD2, based on 5 matching bases in each. Here the CDR3 is given as CASGDPSYEQYF. The base sequence is TGTGCCAGCGGGGACCCCTCCTACGAGCAGTACTTC.